These 30 T cell receptor beta chains came from one sample sequenced in a study of T cell responses to AZD1222 COVID-19 vaccine. Sequenced by immunoSEQ multiplex PCR; TCRdb stores in-frame clones only, minus some. This sample has about 130,000 clones, with approximately 85% found just once. The sequenced sample was peripheral blood, obtained on day 0 of AZD1222 vaccination. The origin of the receptors is an adult in good health.

The chain joins TRBV6-5 to TRBJ1-2; the D gene is possibly TRBD1 (5 bases). With 7 bases removed from V and 0 bases from J, the gap between germline ends came to 15 bases. Per the germline V gene, CDR1 is MNHEY and CDR2 is SVGAGI. There are 15 residues in the CDR3. CDR3 in DNA: TGTGCCAGCAACCCAGGGCTGTTAGCTAACTATGGCTACACCTTC. The encoded protein is CASNPGLLANYGYTF.

In DNA, the CDR3 is TGTGCCAGCACCCTCGGACAGGGGGATACGCAGTATTTT. As protein: CASTLGQGDTQYF. This sequence joins TRBV7-3 and TRBJ2-3; TRBD1 aligns across 9 bases. The trim removed 7 bases at V and 6 bases at J, leaving 5 bases unmatched. The CDR3 runs 13 residues. Germline V lookup: CDR1 SGHTA, CDR2 FQGTGA.

This clone came up a few times. The chain joins TRBV27 to TRBJ1-2; 8 bases align to TRBD1. CDR1 is MNHEY and CDR2 is SMNVEV in the germline V gene (reference sequence). The CDR3 runs to 18 residues. The trim removed 4 bases at V and 3 bases at J, leaving 16 bases unmatched. The CDR3 protein is CASSSLPPRPGGHYGYTF. CDR3 nucleotides: TGTGCCAGCAGTTCCCTACCCCCTCGACCAGGGGGCCACTATGGCTACACCTTC.

The chain combines TRBV5-1 with TRBJ2-4, with D tentatively TRBD1 (6 bases). This CDR3 is 16 amino acids long. The ends were cut back, 0 bases at V and 7 bases at J, with 17 bases in the middle. Germline V gene lookup returns CDR1 SGHRS and CDR2 YFSETQ. The CDR3 sequence: CASSLGAGALRNIQYF. CDR3 nucleotide sequence: TGCGCCAGCAGCTTGGGGGCAGGGGCCCTTAGGAACATTCAGTACTTC.

V and J are TRBV10-3 and TRBJ2-7, with D uncertain. V was clipped by 4 bases and J by 4 bases, with 14 bases between them. From germline, CDR1 is ENHRY and CDR2 SYGVKD. The CDR3 covers 14 residues. In DNA form, the CDR3 reads TGTGCCATCAGTGGGGGTCGGGTCAATTACGAGCAGTACTTC. As protein: CAISGGRVNYEQYF.

This chain uses TRBV18 with TRBJ1-4; D is ambiguous. The V gene lost 5 bases and the J gene lost 4 bases, with 8 bases spanning the gap. This CDR3 contains 13 residues. Germline lookup yields CDR1 KGHSH and CDR2 LQKENI. This CDR3 reads CASSLGINEKLFF. The CDR3 bases are TGTGCCAGCTCATTGGGTATTAATGAAAAACTGTTTTTT.

The CDR3 bases are TGTGCCAGTAGGCTCGGGACAGGAAACTCAGGAGAGACCCAGTACTTC. Its translation is CASRLGTGNSGETQYF. This chain uses TRBV19 with TRBJ2-5; 8 nucleotides agree with TRBD1. This CDR3 region has 16 residues. Trimming removed 6 bases from V and 4 bases from J; junction bases left unmatched: 13. Germline V gene sequence: CDR1 LNHDA, CDR2 SQIVND (reference sequence).

This clone was found a few times. The chain joins TRBV5-6 to TRBJ2-3; tentatively, D is TRBD2 (6 bases). CDR1 is SGHDT and CDR2 is YYEEEE in the germline V gene. The V end was cut by 4 bases, the J end by 5 bases, with 20 bases between. CDR3 length: 16 residues. CDR3 sequence: CASSPRWREDEDTQYF. The CDR3 DNA follows: TGTGCCAGCAGCCCCCGGTGGAGGGAAGACGAAGATACGCAGTATTTT. Based on the CDR3 plus reference TRBV5-6 and TRBJ2-3, the full variable domain is DAGVTQSPTHLIKTRGQQVTLRCSPKSGHDTVSWYQQALGQGPQFIFQYYEEEERQRGNFPDRFSGHQFPNYSSELNVNALLLGDSALYLCASSPRWREDEDTQYFGPGTRLTVL.

The V call is TRBV7-8, the J call TRBJ2-2; D gene uncertain. Deletions cut 2 bases from V and 4 bases from J, with 20 bases between. This CDR3 has 18 residues. CDR1 is SGHVS and CDR2 is FQNEAQ in the germline V gene. The CDR3 loop reads CASSLSAGFGMITGELFF. The CDR3 nucleotides are TGTGCCAGCAGCTTATCCGCAGGTTTCGGCATGATCACCGGGGAGCTGTTTTTT.

This chain joins TRBV24-1 and TRBJ2-3; possibly TRBD1 for D (5 bases). The CDR3 spans 13 residues. In germline, CDR1 is KGHDR, CDR2 SFDVKD. The germline V and J ends were trimmed by 7 bases and 2 bases, with 9 bases remaining between them. The CDR3 protein is CATSPGITDTQYF. As DNA, the CDR3 is TGTGCCACCAGCCCAGGGATCACAGATACGCAGTATTTT.

CDR3 in amino acids: CASSLAGSISGDTQYF. As DNA, the CDR3 is TGTGCCAGCAGCTTAGCGGGTAGCATCAGCGGGGATACGCAGTATTTT. The rearrangement uses TRBV7-2 and TRBJ2-3; D is perhaps TRBD2 (6 bases). Germline CDR1 is SGHTA and CDR2 is FQGNSA. There are 16 residues in the CDR3. The germline V and J ends were trimmed by 0 bases and 6 bases, with 16 bases remaining between them.

The rearrangement joins TRBV5-1 to TRBJ2-7; a weak D match, TRBD1 (6 bases). The CDR3 runs 17 residues. Deletions cut 0 bases from V and 3 bases from J, with 19 bases between. Germline V gene lookup returns CDR1 SGHRS and CDR2 YFSETQ. CDR3 DNA: TGCGCCAGCAGCTTGGCCCGCGGCAGGGGAATATTCTACGAGCAGTACTTC. Translating gives CASSLARGRGIFYEQYF.

This clone was seen just once. This chain links TRBV19 with TRBJ2-2, with 12 bases fitting TRBD2. The junction had 4 bases not matched to a gene; V was cut back by 5 bases and J by 6 bases. In germline, CDR1 is LNHDA, CDR2 SQIVND (reference sequence). The CDR3 is made up of 15 amino acids. DNA for the CDR3: TGTGCCAGTAGTCGGACTAGCGGGACCGCCGGGGAGCTGTTTTTT. This codes for CASSRTSGTAGELFF.

This rearrangement joins TRBV10-3 to TRBJ2-5; D may be TRBD2 (6 bases). CDR1 ENHRY and CDR2 SYGVKD come from the germline V gene. Trimming pared 0 bases from V and 7 bases from J, leaving 18 bases between. The CDR3 covers 16 residues. The CDR3 region has the DNA TGTGCCATCAGTGAGTCCCCGGGACTGGCGGAGGGGACCCAGTACTTC. Translating it yields CAISESPGLAEGTQYF.

In its sample, this clone was seen once. This sequence joins TRBV24-1 and TRBJ2-3, with no clear D. The CDR3 sequence is 13 residues long. CDR1 and CDR2 from the germline V gene are KGHDR and SFDVKD. Trimming left V 6 bases short and J 3 bases short, with 9 bases between. CDR3 bases: TGTGCCACCAGTATAGCAGATACAGATACGCAGTATTTT. Translation: CATSIADTDTQYF.

The J gene is TRBJ1-1, the V gene TRBV10-1; D might be TRBD1 (6 bases). The CDR3 totals 14 residues. Germline loops: CDR1 WNHNN, CDR2 SYGVQD (reference sequence). Between the trimmed V and J ends, which lost 3 bases and 4 bases, there was a span of 12 bases. The CDR3 DNA reads as TGCGCCAGCAGTGAACGAGGGGGGAGCACTGAAGCTTTCTTT. Its translation: CASSERGGSTEAFF.

V and J are TRBV6-2 or TRBV6-3 and TRBJ2-5; D unclear. The V gene's germline CDR1 is MNHEY and CDR2 SVGEGT. This CDR3 region has 13 residues. Trimming pared 4 bases from V and 7 bases from J, leaving 13 bases between. CDR3 coding DNA: TGTGCCAGCAGTTCGAGACTGGGTGGGACCCAGTACTTC. It is translated as CASSSRLGGTQYF.

This clone has a single count. V and J are TRBV7-8 and TRBJ2-2; 7 bases are a match to TRBD2. CDR3 length equals 18 residues. The V gene end was trimmed by 1 base and the J gene end by 5 bases; junction bases not matched to a gene: 13. Germline loops: CDR1 SGHVS, CDR2 FQNEAQ. In DNA form, the CDR3 reads TGTGCCAGCAGCTTAGGGGACCGGGACTACTTGAGTACCGGGGAGCTGTTTTTT. Protein sequence: CASSLGDRDYLSTGELFF.

The chain uses TRBV29-1 and TRBJ1-2; weak D call: TRBD1 (5 bases). CDR1 is SQVTM, CDR2 ANQGSEA, per germline. This CDR3 spans 11 amino acids. V was pared by 5 bases and J by 6 bases, with 10 bases between. This CDR3 is CSVWGVDGYTF. CDR3 DNA: TGCAGCGTTTGGGGGGTGGATGGCTACACCTTC.

The CDR3 DNA reads as TGTGCTAGTGGTTTGGGGCGAGCTAACTATGGCTACACCTTC. Encoded protein: CASGLGRANYGYTF. The chain links TRBV12-5 to TRBJ1-2; D is undetermined. V was cut by 1 base and J by 0 bases, with 6 bases left in between. The CDR3 length is 14 residues. Germline lookup yields CDR1 LGHNT and CDR2 FRNRAP.

The rearrangement uses TRBV4-3 and TRBJ2-1, with TRBD1 matching 9 bases. CDR1 and CDR2 from the germline V gene are LGHNA and YSLEER. The CDR3 runs to 15 residues. V trimming: 3 bases; J trimming: 8 bases; junction bases outside the gene matches: 8. The CDR3 DNA is TGCGCCAGCAGCCACCAACGGACAGGGGTAGATGAGCAGTTCTTC. Translating it yields CASSHQRTGVDEQFF.

This clone appeared a few times. V is TRBV3-1 (or the pseudogene TRBV3-2) and J is TRBJ2-7, with 11 bases matching TRBD1. Germline V gene data show CDR1 as LGHDT and CDR2 as YNNKEL (reference sequence). This CDR3 has 15 amino acids. J lost 6 bases, V lost 4 bases, and 8 bases had no gene match. Here the CDR3 DNA reads TGTGCCAGCAGCCTTTCGGGACAGGGGGGTCGCGAGCAGTACTTC. The encoded protein is CASSLSGQGGREQYF.

CDR3 DNA: TGTGCCACCGACAGTTACTCTGGAAACACCATATATTTT. This gives the protein CATDSYSGNTIYF. The V gene is TRBV6-5, the J gene TRBJ1-3; D is perhaps TRBD1 (5 bases). The CDR3 contains 13 residues. CDR1 and CDR2 (germline): MNHEY, SVGAGI. The V end was cut by 10 bases, the J end by 0 bases, with 10 bases between.

This chain links TRBV15 with TRBJ1-4, with D uncertain. Germline CDR1 and CDR2: LNHNV and YYDKDF (reference sequence). The CDR3 runs to 15 residues. Trimming removed 1 base at V and 3 bases at J, with 9 bases between. DNA of the CDR3: TGTGCCACCAGCAGAGGGGATGGATCTAATGAAAAACTGTTTTTT. It is translated as CATSRGDGSNEKLFF. The full variable domain, its missing parts supplied by reference TRBV15 and TRBJ1-4, is DAMVIQNPRYQVTQFGKPVTLSCSQTLNHNVMYWYQQKSSQAPKLLFHYYDKDFNNEADTPDNFQSRRPNTSFCFLDIRSPGLGDTAMYLCATSRGDGSNEKLFFGSGTQLSVL.

This chain connects TRBV5-1 to TRBJ1-2; D possibly corresponds to TRBD1 (5 bases). The CDR3 is made up of 14 amino acids. V was clipped by 0 bases and J by 3 bases, with 9 bases between them. CDR1 and CDR2 (germline): SGHRS, YFSETQ. The CDR3 bases are TGCGCCAGCAGCTTGGATGTAGGGGACTATGGCTACACCTTC. This translates into CASSLDVGDYGYTF.

This clone was recorded a few times. The chain employs TRBV5-1 and TRBJ1-1; D might be TRBD1 (5 bases). This CDR3 is built from 14 residues. Trimming took off 4 bases at V and 3 bases at J, with 13 bases between the two ends. Per the germline V gene, CDR1 is SGHRS and CDR2 is YFSETQ. The DNA of the CDR3 is TGCGCCAGCAGCGTACAGGTAGAGGACACTGAAGCTTTCTTT. It encodes CASSVQVEDTEAFF. Full variable domain (missing parts from reference TRBV5-1 and TRBJ1-1): KAGVTQTPRYLIKTRGQQVTLSCSPISGHRSVSWYQQTPGQGLQFLFEYFSETQRNKGNFPGRFSGRQFSNSRSEMNVSTLELGDSALYLCASSVQVEDTEAFFGQGTRLTVV.

The chain has TRBV6-5 and TRBJ2-7; D possibly corresponds to TRBD2 (5 bases). Germline loops: CDR1 MNHEY, CDR2 SVGAGI. This CDR3 comprises 14 residues. The germline V and J ends were trimmed by 6 bases and 3 bases, with 15 bases remaining between them. CDR3 sequence (DNA): TGTGCCAGCAGCAGTTTGAGCGGACTCTACGAGCAGTACTTC. Translated, it gives CASSSLSGLYEQYF.

This sequence joins TRBV25-1 and TRBJ2-3; 9 bases fit TRBD2. Losses at the gene ends were 5 bases for V and 6 bases for J; bases not matched to a gene: 9. CDR1 and CDR2 from the germline V gene are MGHDK and SYGVNS. This CDR3 region has 15 residues. The CDR3 loop is CASSRGGRAVDTQYF. The CDR3 DNA is TGTGCCAGCAGTCGTGGCGGGAGGGCCGTTGATACGCAGTATTTT.

The chain combines TRBV5-1 with TRBJ1-1, with TRBD1 as a possible D gene (5 bases). This CDR3 is 14 amino acids long. The germline V gene encodes CDR1 SGHRS and CDR2 YFSETQ. V shed 1 base and J shed 0 bases, with 7 bases lying between them. CDR3 bases: TGCGCCAGCAGCTTGTGGGGGGTGAACACTGAAGCTTTCTTT. Its translation: CASSLWGVNTEAFF.

The rearrangement joins TRBV19 to TRBJ1-3, with D maybe TRBD1 (5 bases). The CDR3 is made up of 14 amino acids. Looked up from germline, CDR1 is LNHDA and CDR2 is SQIVND (reference sequence). V was pared by 6 bases and J by 11 bases, with 20 bases between. The CDR3 DNA sequence: TGTGCCAGTAGGAACCGGGACCAACGGGTCCCCATATATTTT. It specifies CASRNRDQRVPIYF.